The clone carrying this T cell receptor beta chain has a handful of counts. Its antigen remains unknown. Several immunoSEQ 96-well plates shared each subset's DNA, each plate a replicate. Clones were sequenced by immunoSEQ multiplex PCR, and TCRdb holds only the in-frame ones, with some missing. The sample contains around 1,100,000 clones, approximately 77% of which appear only once. The sample is drawn from a study of shared clonotypes between healthy human individuals. Study-wide background: Each donor contributed plates that comprised three CD4 naive, three CD4 memory, two CD8 naive and one CD8 memory. Overall study findings and caveats: In contrast to clonotypes shared by all four donors, non-shared clonotypes had lower generation probabilities.

Trimming left V 5 bases short and J 3 bases short, with 11 bases between. The CDR3 length is 13 residues. Germline lookup yields CDR1 MDHEN and CDR2 SYDVKM. The chain carries TRBV28 and TRBJ2-7; no clear D gene. What was sequenced was memory CD4+ T cells from PBMCs. Described subset: CD45RA-negative fraction. The sequence came from a man aged 18-30 years in good health. Some clones in this sample may be carry-over from other donors' samples. The CDR3 DNA reads as TGTGCCAGCAGTGGGATCATACTCTACGAGCAGTACTTC. Encoded protein: CASSGIILYEQYF.